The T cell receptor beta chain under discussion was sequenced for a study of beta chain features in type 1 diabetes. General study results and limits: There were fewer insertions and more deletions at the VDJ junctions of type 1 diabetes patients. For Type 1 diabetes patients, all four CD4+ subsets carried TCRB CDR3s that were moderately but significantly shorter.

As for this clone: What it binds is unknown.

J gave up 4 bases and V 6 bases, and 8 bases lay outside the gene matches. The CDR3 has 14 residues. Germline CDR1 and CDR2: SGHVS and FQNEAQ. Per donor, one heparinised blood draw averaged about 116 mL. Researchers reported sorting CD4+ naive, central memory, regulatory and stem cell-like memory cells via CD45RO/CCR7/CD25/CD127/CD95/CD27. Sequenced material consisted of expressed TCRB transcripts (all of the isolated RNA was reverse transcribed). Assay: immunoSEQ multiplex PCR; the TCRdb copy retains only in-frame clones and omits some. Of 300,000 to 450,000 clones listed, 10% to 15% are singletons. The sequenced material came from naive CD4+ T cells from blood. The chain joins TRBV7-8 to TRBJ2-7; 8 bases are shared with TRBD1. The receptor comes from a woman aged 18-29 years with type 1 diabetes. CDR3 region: CASRNGQGPYEQYF. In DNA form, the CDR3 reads TGTGCCAGCAGAAACGGACAGGGACCGTACGAGCAGTACTTC.